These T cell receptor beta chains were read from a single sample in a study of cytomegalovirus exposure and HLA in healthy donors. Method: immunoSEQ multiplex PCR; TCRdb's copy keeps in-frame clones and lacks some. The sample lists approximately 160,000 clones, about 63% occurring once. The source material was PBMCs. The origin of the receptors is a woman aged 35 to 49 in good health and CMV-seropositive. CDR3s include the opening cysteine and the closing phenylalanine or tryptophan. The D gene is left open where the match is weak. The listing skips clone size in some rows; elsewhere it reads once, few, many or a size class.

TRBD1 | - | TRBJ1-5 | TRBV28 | CASSWTGINQPQHF | TGTGCCAGCAGTTGGACAGGGATAAATCAGCCCCAGCATTTT
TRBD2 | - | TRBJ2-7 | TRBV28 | CASRSRTSGNPYEQYF | TGTGCCAGCAGGAGTCGGACTAGCGGAAACCCCTACGAGCAGTACTTC
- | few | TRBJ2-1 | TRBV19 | CASSIDRVGEQFF | TGTGCCAGTAGTATAGATCGGGTAGGAGAGCAGTTCTTC
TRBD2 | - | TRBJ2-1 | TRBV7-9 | CASRISGGAGNEQFF | TGTGCCAGCAGAATTAGCGGGGGGGCCGGAAATGAGCAGTTCTTC
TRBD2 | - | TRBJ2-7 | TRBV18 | CASSPLAGDRYEQYF | TGTGCCAGCTCTCCTCTAGCGGGAGACCGATACGAGCAGTACTTC
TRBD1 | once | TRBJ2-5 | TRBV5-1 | CASSLNPGQGWTQYF | TGCGCCAGCAGCTTGAACCCGGGACAGGGCTGGACCCAGTACTTC
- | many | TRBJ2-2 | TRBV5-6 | CASSLAPGELFF | TGTGCCAGCAGCTTAGCCCCCGGGGAGCTGTTTTTT
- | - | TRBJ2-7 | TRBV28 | CASSLPRYEQYF | TGTGCCAGCAGTCTCCCCCGTTACGAGCAGTACTTC
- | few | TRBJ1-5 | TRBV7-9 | CASSSSYQPQHF | TGTGCCAGCAGCTCTTCGTATCAGCCCCAGCATTTT
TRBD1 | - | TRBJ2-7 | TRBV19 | CASSIGTGGVYEQYF | TGTGCCAGTAGTATCGGGACAGGGGGAGTCTACGAGCAGTACTTC
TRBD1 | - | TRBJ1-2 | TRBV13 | CASSQGTGLLVNYGYTF | TGTGCCAGCAGCCAAGGGACAGGGTTACTCGTAAACTATGGCTACACCTTC
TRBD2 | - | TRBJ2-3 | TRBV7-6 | CASSRSGGATDTQYF | TGTGCCAGCAGCCGGAGCGGGGGGGCAACAGATACGCAGTATTTT
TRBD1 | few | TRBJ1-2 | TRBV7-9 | CASSPSGQGAGYTF | TGTGCCAGCAGTCCCTCGGGACAGGGGGCGGGCTACACCTTC
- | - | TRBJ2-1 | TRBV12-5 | CASGPPGGSYNEQFF | TGTGCTAGTGGTCCACCGGGCGGGTCCTACAATGAGCAGTTCTTC
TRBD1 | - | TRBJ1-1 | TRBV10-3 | CAILSRGVMNTEAFF | TGTGCCATCCTCAGCAGGGGGGTGATGAACACTGAAGCTTTCTTT
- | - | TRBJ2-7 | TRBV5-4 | CASSLAGASYEQYF | TGTGCCAGCAGCTTGGCCGGTGCGTCCTACGAGCAGTACTTC
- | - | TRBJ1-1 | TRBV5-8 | CASSFGGPTAEAFF | TGTGCCAGCAGCTTCGGGGGACCGACAGCTGAAGCTTTCTTT
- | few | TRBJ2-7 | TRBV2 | CASSVLYEQYF | TGTGCCAGCAGTGTCCTTTACGAGCAGTACTTC
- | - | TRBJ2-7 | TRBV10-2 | CATRTSDHEQYF | TGCGCCACCCGGACATCGGACCACGAGCAGTACTTC
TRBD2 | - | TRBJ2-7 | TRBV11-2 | CASSLAAGGSYEQYF | TGTGCCAGCAGCTTAGCAGCGGGAGGGTCCTACGAGCAGTACTTC
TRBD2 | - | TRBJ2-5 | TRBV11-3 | CASSSGGEETQYF | TGTGCCAGCAGCTCGGGAGGGGAAGAGACCCAGTACTTC
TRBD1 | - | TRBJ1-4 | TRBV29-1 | CSVSQDRGQEKLFF | TGCAGCGTTTCCCAGGACAGGGGGCAGGAAAAACTGTTTTTT
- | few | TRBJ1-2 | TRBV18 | CASSPSHYGYTF | TGTGCCAGCTCACCAAGCCACTATGGCTACACCTTC
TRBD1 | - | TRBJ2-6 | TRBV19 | CASSIDRAGANVLTF | TGTGCCAGTAGTATTGACAGGGCTGGGGCCAACGTCCTGACTTTC
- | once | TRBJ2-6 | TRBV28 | CASSLVGQGVLGANVLTF | TGTGCCAGCAGTTTAGTGGGCCAGGGTGTCCTCGGGGCCAACGTCCTGACTTTC
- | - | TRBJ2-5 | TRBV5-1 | CASTTGETQYF | TGCGCCAGCACGACGGGGGAGACCCAGTACTTC
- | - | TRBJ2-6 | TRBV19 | CASIPRGAGANVLTF | TGTGCCAGTATACCCAGGGGAGCTGGGGCCAACGTCCTGACTTTC
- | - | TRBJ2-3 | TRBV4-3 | CASRSSDTQYF | TGCGCCAGCAGAAGCTCAGATACGCAGTATTTT
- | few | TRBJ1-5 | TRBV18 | CASSEASNQPQHF | TGTGCCAGCTCAGAGGCCAGTAATCAGCCCCAGCATTTT
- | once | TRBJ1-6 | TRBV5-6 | CASSFGEYNSPLHF | TGTGCCAGCAGCTTCGGGGAGTATAATTCACCCCTCCACTTT
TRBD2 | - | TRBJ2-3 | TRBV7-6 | CASSLDVGGSADTQYF | TGTGCCAGCAGCTTAGATGTGGGGGGGAGCGCAGATACGCAGTATTTT
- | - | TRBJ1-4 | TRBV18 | CASSTAGELNEKLFF | TGTGCCAGCTCAACCGCGGGGGAACTTAATGAAAAACTGTTTTTT
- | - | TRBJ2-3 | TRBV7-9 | CASSLAPGGSTDTQYF | TGTGCCAGCAGCTTAGCGCCTGGCGGGAGCACAGATACGCAGTATTTT
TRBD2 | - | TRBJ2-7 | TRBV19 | CASSRTSGPYEQYF | TGTGCCAGTAGTAGGACTAGCGGACCCTACGAGCAGTACTTC
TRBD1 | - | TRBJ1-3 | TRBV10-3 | CAISRTGSGNTIYF | TGTGCCATCAGTCGGACAGGCTCTGGAAACACCATATATTTT
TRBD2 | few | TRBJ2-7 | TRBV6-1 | CASTAGTSEYEQYF | TGTGCCAGCACCGCCGGGACTAGCGAGTACGAGCAGTACTTC
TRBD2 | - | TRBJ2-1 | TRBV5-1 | CASSLLGLAGGEAINEQFF | TGCGCCAGCAGCTTGCTGGGACTAGCGGGAGGTGAGGCGATAAATGAGCAGTTCTTC
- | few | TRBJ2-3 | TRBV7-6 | CASRQAGTQQYF | TGTGCCAGCAGGCAAGCCGGGACTCAGCAGTATTTT
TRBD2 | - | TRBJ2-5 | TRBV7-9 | CASSLAERGKETQYF | TGTGCCAGCAGCTTAGCCGAGCGGGGGAAAGAGACCCAGTACTTC
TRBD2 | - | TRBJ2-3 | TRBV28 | CASSSPWGAGGTDTQYF | TGTGCCAGCAGTTCCCCTTGGGGGGCGGGAGGAACAGATACGCAGTATTTT
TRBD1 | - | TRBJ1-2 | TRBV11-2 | CASSLDGRGRLHYTF | TGTGCCAGCAGCTTAGATGGCAGGGGGCGACTTCACTACACCTTC
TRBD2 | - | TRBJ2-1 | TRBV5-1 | CASAPDPRGGHNEQFF | TGCGCCTCGGCCCCGGACCCCCGGGGGGGCCACAATGAGCAGTTCTTC
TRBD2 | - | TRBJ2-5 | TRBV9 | CASSVRTSGGAETQYF | TGTGCCAGCAGCGTTAGGACTAGCGGGGGGGCGGAGACCCAGTACTTC
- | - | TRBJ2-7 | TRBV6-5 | CASTHTVPYEQYF | TGTGCCAGCACTCATACAGTTCCCTACGAGCAGTACTTC
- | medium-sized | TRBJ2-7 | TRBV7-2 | CASSPLGAAYEQYF | TGTGCCAGCAGCCCTCTAGGGGCTGCCTACGAGCAGTACTTC
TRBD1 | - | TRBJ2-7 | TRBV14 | CASSRRTGSYEQYF | TGTGCCAGCAGCCGGAGGACAGGGTCTTACGAGCAGTACTTC
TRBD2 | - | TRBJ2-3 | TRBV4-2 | CASSQGWRGGTDTQYF | TGTGCCAGCAGCCAAGGTTGGCGGGGGGGCACAGATACGCAGTATTTT
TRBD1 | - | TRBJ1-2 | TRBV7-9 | CASSLGTVANYGYTF | TGTGCCAGCAGCCTAGGGACAGTGGCTAACTATGGCTACACCTTC
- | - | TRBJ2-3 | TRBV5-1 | CASIGDISTDTQYF | TGCGCCAGCATAGGGGATATTAGCACAGATACGCAGTATTTT